Presented here are 30 T cell receptor beta chains from one specimen sequenced in a study of cytomegalovirus exposure and HLA in healthy donors. The PCR employed 60 Vbeta primers together with 13 Jbeta primers. Generated by immunoSEQ multiplex PCR, the TCRdb table keeps only in-frame clones and is missing some. Of 200,000 to 250,000 clones in the sample, around four fifths were seen once. Material for sequencing was PBMCs. The source is a woman in her 40s in good health and CMV-seronegative.

This sequence joins TRBV5-6 and TRBJ2-1; a possible D gene is TRBD1 (5 bases). The CDR3 has 15 amino acids. V gave up 5 bases and J gave up 7 bases, with 19 bases separating them. Germline V CDR1 and CDR2: SGHDT, YYEEEE. The CDR3 coding sequence is TGTGCCAGCAGTGAAGGACCCACTGGGGCAAATGAGCAGTTCTTC. Its protein is CASSEGPTGANEQFF. Combining the CDR3 with reference TRBV5-6 and TRBJ2-1 gives the whole variable domain DAGVTQSPTHLIKTRGQQVTLRCSPKSGHDTVSWYQQALGQGPQFIFQYYEEEERQRGNFPDRFSGHQFPNYSSELNVNALLLGDSALYLCASSEGPTGANEQFFGPGTRLTVL.

The chain uses TRBV2 and TRBJ1-1; D perhaps matches TRBD1 (5 bases). The CDR3 covers 14 residues. CDR1 is SNHLY, CDR2 FYNNEI, per germline. V was shortened by 3 bases and J by 5 bases, with 13 bases between the two germline ends. The CDR3 nucleotides read TGTGCCAGCAGTGAGGGCAGGGTAGGGACTGAAGCTTTCTTT. As protein: CASSEGRVGTEAFF.

The rearrangement uses TRBV11-2 and TRBJ1-2, with 9 nucleotides matching TRBD1. CDR1 and CDR2 from the germline V gene are SGHAT and FQNNGV. The CDR3 is 14 amino acids. The J segment lost 8 bases and the V segment lost 3 bases, leaving 7 bases of the junction unmatched. CDR3 DNA sequence: TGTGCCAGCAGCTTGCCCTCGGACAGGGGCGGCTACACCTTC. This translates into CASSLPSDRGGYTF.

V usage is TRBV6-4 and J usage is TRBJ1-1; TRBD1 matches at 7 bases. Germline CDR1 is MRHNA and CDR2 is SNTAGT. This CDR3 is built from 16 residues. With 0 bases clipped from V and 6 bases from J, the junction kept 10 bases outside the gene matches. The CDR3 DNA follows: TGTGCCAGCAGTGACTCGAGTCCTCCAGGGGGACCTGAAGCTTTCTTT. Residues: CASSDSSPPGGPEAFF.

This rearrangement joins TRBV7-3 to TRBJ2-3; a possible D gene is TRBD2 (5 bases). Germline lookup yields CDR1 SGHTA and CDR2 FQGTGA. Trimming removed 1 base from V and 2 bases from J, with 10 bases in between. This CDR3 has 15 residues. CDR3 amino acids: CASSLIGELTDTQYF. CDR3 nucleotide sequence: TGTGCCAGCAGCTTAATCGGGGAACTCACAGATACGCAGTATTTT.

J is TRBJ1-1 and V is TRBV6-1; a weak D match, TRBD1 (5 bases). Germline assignment: CDR1 MNHNS and CDR2 SASEGT. The CDR3 loop spans 14 amino acids. Trimming left V 6 bases short and J 2 bases short, with 13 bases between. The CDR3 coding sequence is TGTGCCAGCAGCCTTTCTCAGGGAAACACTGAAGCTTTCTTT. Its protein is CASSLSQGNTEAFF.

This sequence joins TRBV18 and TRBJ1-1, with D possibly TRBD1 on 6 matching bases. Per the germline V gene, CDR1 is KGHSH and CDR2 is LQKENI. This CDR3 spans 14 amino acids. V lost 3 bases to trimming and J lost 1 base, with 9 bases between them. The CDR3 region is CASSPGQTNTEAFF. The CDR3 DNA reads TGTGCCAGCTCACCGGGACAAACGAACACTGAAGCTTTCTTT. The full variable domain, completed using reference TRBV18 and TRBJ1-1, is NAGVMQNPRHLVRRRGQEARLRCSPMKGHSHVYWYRQLPEEGLKFMVYLQKENIIDESGMPKERFSAEFPKEGPSILRIQQVVRGDSAAYFCASSPGQTNTEAFFGQGTRLTVV.

As regards this clone: One junction end disagrees with the germline gene, perhaps due to a read error. The chain is built from TRBV7-9 and TRBJ2-2; TRBD1 agrees at 10 bases. The V gene's germline CDR1 is SEHNR and CDR2 FQNEAQ (reference sequence). The CDR3 covers 17 residues. For the CDR3, the DNA is TGTTCCAGCAGTCCGAAAAGGGGACAGGGGATAATCGGGGAGCTGTTTTTT. Amino acids: CSSSPKRGQGIIGELFF.

CDR3 coding DNA: TGTGCCAGCAGCCAGCGGGGGCTCCATCAGCCCCAGCATTTT. Its protein product is CASSQRGLHQPQHF. V gene TRBV5-5 combines with J gene TRBJ1-5, with D possibly TRBD1 on 6 matching bases. The CDR3 is 14 residues long. Trimming removed 4 bases from V and 5 bases from J, with 13 bases in between. CDR1 and CDR2 from the germline V gene are SGHKS and YYEKEE (reference sequence).

This clone was detected a few times. Other DNA sequences in this sample translate to the same CDR3. V and J are TRBV27 and TRBJ2-1; TRBD1 might be the D (6 bases). Germline V gives CDR1 MNHEY, CDR2 SMNVEV (reference sequence). V was shortened by 5 bases and J by 7 bases, with 9 bases between the two germline ends. The CDR3 is 12 amino acids. Written as DNA, the CDR3 is TGTGCCAGCAGTCTGCAGGGGAATGAGCAGTTCTTC. As protein: CASSLQGNEQFF.

The rearrangement links TRBV5-8 to TRBJ2-2; 15 bases are shared with TRBD2. The CDR3 totals 18 residues. From germline, CDR1 is SGHTS and CDR2 YDEGEE. V dropped 4 bases and J dropped 3; count of bases not matched to a gene: 7. In DNA form, the CDR3 reads TGTGCCAGCAGCCTGGGACTAGCGGGAGGATTTCACACCGGGGAGCTGTTTTTT. The encoded protein is CASSLGLAGGFHTGELFF. Variable domain in full (rest from reference TRBV5-8 and TRBJ2-2): EAGVTQSPTHLIKTRGQQATLRCSPISGHTSVYWYQQALGLGLQFLLWYDEGEERNRGNFPPRFSGRQFPNYSSELNVNALELEDSALYLCASSLGLAGGFHTGELFFGEGSRLTVL.

The genes are TRBV6-1 and TRBJ1-2; D is perhaps TRBD1 (5 bases). Trimming took 8 bases from V and 8 from J, leaving 18 bases between them. CDR1 and CDR2 (germline): MNHNS, SASEGT. The length of the CDR3 is 13 residues. CDR3 nucleotide sequence: TGTGCCAGCGATCTGGGCCAGGGCCACGGCTACACCTTC. Protein product: CASDLGQGHGYTF.

This clone was counted a few times. The chain combines TRBV10-1 with TRBJ2-1, with D tentatively TRBD2 (6 bases). This CDR3 region has 13 residues. Germline assignment: CDR1 WNHNN and CDR2 SYGVQD (reference sequence). V was clipped by 6 bases and J by 8 bases, with 14 bases between them. The CDR3 reads CASSRVGSDEQFF. The CDR3, as DNA: TGCGCCAGCAGCCGTGTCGGGAGCGATGAGCAGTTCTTC.

The CDR3 sequence is CASSPDPGQGLEQYF. The DNA of the CDR3 is TGTGCCAGCTCACCAGATCCGGGACAGGGTTTGGAGCAGTACTTC. The V gene is TRBV18, the J gene TRBJ2-7; 9 bases are shared with TRBD1. After removal of 2 bases from V and 7 bases from J, the junction contained 9 bases not matched to a gene. Germline assignment: CDR1 KGHSH and CDR2 LQKENI. The length of the CDR3 is 15 residues. Full variable domain (rest looked up from reference TRBV18 and TRBJ2-7): NAGVMQNPRHLVRRRGQEARLRCSPMKGHSHVYWYRQLPEEGLKFMVYLQKENIIDESGMPKERFSAEFPKEGPSILRIQQVVRGDSAAYFCASSPDPGQGLEQYFGPGTRLTVT.

The rearrangement links TRBV9 to TRBJ2-3; 8 bases match TRBD2. The junction had 4 bases not matched to a gene; V was cut back by 0 bases and J by 4 bases. The CDR3 has 15 residues. The germline V gene encodes CDR1 SGDLS and CDR2 YYNGEE. The DNA of the CDR3 is TGTGCCAGCAGCGTAGGGACTAGCCACGCAGATACGCAGTATTTT. Amino acids: CASSVGTSHADTQYF.

V is TRBV4-1 and J is TRBJ2-2; weak D call: TRBD2 (6 bases). Germline CDR1 and CDR2: MGHRA and YSYEKL. The CDR3 spans 17 residues. Trimming cost V 1 base and J 0 bases, with 12 bases left between them. CDR3 protein: CASSQAGWEANTGELFF. The CDR3 DNA follows: TGCGCCAGCAGCCAAGCCGGGTGGGAGGCGAACACCGGGGAGCTGTTTTTT.

This clone was detected only a few times. The chain links TRBV5-1 to TRBJ2-5; D not resolved. The DNA end favors TRBJ2-7, so the J call may be wrong. The CDR3 has 15 amino acids. Germline-derived CDR1 and CDR2 are SGHRS and YFSETQ. The CDR3 DNA reads TGCGCCAGCAGCTTGGGTTCGGTCTCCTCCTACGAGCAGTACTTC. Translated, it gives CASSLGSVSSYEQYF.

A single count supports this clone. The J gene is TRBJ2-1, the V gene TRBV30, with 9 bases aligning to TRBD2. CDR1 and CDR2 (germline): GTSNPN, SVGIG (reference sequence). The CDR3 sequence is 15 residues long. V lost 0 bases to trimming and J lost 7 bases; unmatched junction nucleotides: 7. CDR3 sequence (DNA): TGTGCCTGGAGTGTACGAGCGGGAGGAGTGAATGAGCAGTTCTTC. The encoded protein is CAWSVRAGGVNEQFF.

The table lists this clone with a few counts. The V gene is TRBV5-4, the J gene TRBJ2-7; weak D call: TRBD2 (5 bases). Per germline, CDR1 SGHNT and CDR2 YYREEE (reference sequence). V gave up 2 bases and J gave up 2 bases, with 8 bases separating them. The CDR3 consists of 13 residues. DNA of the CDR3: TGTGCCAGCAGCTTTGACTACGCCTACGAGCAGTACTTC. Encoded protein: CASSFDYAYEQYF.

The chain is built from TRBV11-2 and TRBJ2-7; tentative D call: TRBD1 (5 bases). From germline, CDR1 is SGHAT and CDR2 FQNNGV. Trimming stripped 5 bases from V and 4 bases from J, with 15 bases between. The CDR3 sequence is 14 residues long. CDR3 DNA sequence: TGTGCCAGCAGCCCCTATGGGGCGGAGTACGAGCAGTACTTC. Its protein is CASSPYGAEYEQYF.

The CDR3 nucleotides read TGCAGCGTGAGGGTGGACAGGCTAGACTTGAACTATGGCTACACCTTC. It specifies CSVRVDRLDLNYGYTF. This chain connects TRBV29-1 to TRBJ1-2, with 7 bases identical to TRBD1. CDR1 and CDR2 (germline): SQVTM, ANQGSEA. This CDR3 contains 16 residues. V was clipped by 6 bases and J by 2 bases; unmatched bases: 15.

This clone was found once. The rearrangement joins TRBV10-3 to TRBJ2-7; tentatively, D is TRBD2 (7 bases). Germline V gene lookup returns CDR1 ENHRY and CDR2 SYGVKD. V dropped 6 bases and J dropped 5 bases, with 14 bases sitting between them. This CDR3 comprises 13 residues. The DNA for the CDR3 is TGTGCCATCAGGGAGGGGGGGGCGAACGAGCAGTACTTC. This sequence encodes CAIREGGANEQYF.

The chain uses TRBV5-8 and TRBJ1-4, with 8 positions matching TRBD1. The germline V gene has CDR1 SGHTS and CDR2 YDEGEE. The ends lost 2 bases at V and 6 bases at J; junction bases unmatched: 9. This CDR3 is 16 amino acids long. The CDR3 nucleotides are TGTGCCAGCAGCTTAGGACAGGGATCGAGATATGAAAAACTGTTTTTT. Its protein product is CASSLGQGSRYEKLFF.

CDR3 DNA: TGTGCCAGCAGTGAAGCAGGCGGGGACGAGCAGTACTTC. It yields the protein CASSEAGGDEQYF. J is TRBJ2-7 and V is TRBV6-1; tentatively, D is TRBD2 (6 bases). The V and J ends lost 0 bases and 5 bases respectively, with 8 bases between them. CDR1 is MNHNS, CDR2 SASEGT, per germline. The CDR3 consists of 13 residues.

This chain links TRBV19 with TRBJ2-5; D possibly corresponds to TRBD1 (6 bases). V was shortened by 6 bases and J by 4 bases, with 18 bases between the two germline ends. The CDR3 covers 15 residues. The germline CDR1 and CDR2 sequences are LNHDA and SQIVND (reference sequence). CDR3: CASRSSGARGETQYF. DNA of the CDR3: TGTGCCAGTAGGAGTTCAGGGGCGAGGGGAGAGACCCAGTACTTC.

This chain uses TRBV5-1 with TRBJ1-1, with 11 bases lining up with TRBD1. V was clipped by 4 bases and J by 1 base; unmatched bases: 9. The germline V gene has CDR1 SGHRS and CDR2 YFSETQ. The CDR3 consists of 17 residues. CDR3: CASSQRDRGWGNTEAFF. In DNA, the CDR3 is TGCGCCAGCAGCCAGCGGGACAGGGGGTGGGGGAACACTGAAGCTTTCTTT.

Notes on this clone: The same CDR3 can be traced to other DNA sequences in this sample. The rearrangement uses TRBV2 and TRBJ1-1, with a tentative D call TRBD1 (6 bases). The V end was cut by 6 bases, the J end by 6 bases, with 8 bases between. The CDR3 loop spans 11 amino acids. Looked up from germline, CDR1 is SNHLY and CDR2 is FYNNEI. CDR3 protein: CASRQGAEAFF. The CDR3 DNA is TGTGCCAGCAGACAGGGTGCTGAAGCTTTCTTT.

This clone is a singleton in its sample. This chain links TRBV9 with TRBJ1-1; D unclear. V was pared by 0 bases and J by 11 bases, with 14 bases between. Germline V gene sequence: CDR1 SGDLS, CDR2 YYNGEE. The CDR3 is 13 amino acids. For the CDR3, the DNA is TGTGCCAGCAGCGTAGAGGGCAGCTCGGGGGCTTTCTTT. It yields the protein CASSVEGSSGAFF. Combining the CDR3 with reference TRBV9 and TRBJ1-1 gives the whole variable domain DSGVTQTPKHLITATGQRVTLRCSPRSGDLSVYWYQQSLDQGLQFLIQYYNGEERAKGNILERFSAQQFPDLHSELNLSSLELGDSALYFCASSVEGSSGAFFGQGTRLTVV.

The chain carries TRBV11-2 and TRBJ1-1, with D unresolved. V lost 5 bases and J 6 bases, leaving 19 bases between the germline ends. The length of the CDR3 is 15 residues. The germline gives CDR1 SGHAT, CDR2 FQNNGV. The CDR3 reads CASSPRRLDTAEAFF. The CDR3 DNA reads as TGTGCCAGCAGCCCCCGGAGACTAGACACGGCTGAAGCTTTCTTT.

This clone has more than one count but fewer than ten. This chain joins TRBV10-3 and TRBJ1-1; D is undetermined. CDR1 is ENHRY and CDR2 is SYGVKD in the germline V gene. The CDR3 loop spans 13 amino acids. Trimming removed 5 bases at V and 0 bases at J, with 7 bases between. The CDR3 region is CAISTGMNTEAFF. The CDR3 DNA follows: TGTGCCATCAGTACGGGGATGAACACTGAAGCTTTCTTT.